A single sample is the source of the 32 T cell receptor beta chains below, sequenced in a study of blood T cells in healthy people across ages. The second PCR ran about 6 to 12 cycles with a sample-barcoded 5' primer and J-beta primers. TCRdb re-called the 5' RACE reads through MiXCR, storing one row per CDR3 protein. Altogether 710,000 or so distinct CDR3 sequences are present, 20% to 25% being singletons, with the ten largest covering around a fifth. Sequenced input: blood. The receptors come from a man in his 70s in good health.

This clonotype occurred a few times. This sequence joins TRBV12-3 or TRBV12-4 and TRBJ2-7; 7 bases are shared with TRBD1. J gave up 3 bases and V 5 bases, and 4 bases lay outside the gene matches. The CDR3 sequence is 13 residues long. The CDR3 sequence is CASSQQGIYEQYF. CDR3 nucleotide sequence: TGTGCCAGCAGTCAACAGGGGATCTACGAGCAGTACTTC.

The chain recombines TRBV28 with TRBJ1-4, with TRBD1 as a possible D gene (5 bases). Germline CDR1 reads MDHEN; CDR2 reads SYDVKM. The V end lost 6 bases, the J end lost 6 bases, and 8 bases lay between the germline ends. CDR3 size: 12 residues. The CDR3 loop reads CASRPGYEKLFF. DNA for the CDR3: TGTGCCAGCAGGCCAGGGTATGAAAAACTGTTTTTT.

In the case of this clonotype: Germline is not matched at one junction end, which may reflect a read error. The rearrangement uses TRBV5-1 and TRBJ2-7, with D hard to call. The germline CDR1 and CDR2 sequences are SGHRS and YFSETQ. This CDR3 has 14 amino acids. The CDR3: CASSLDIGPYEQYF. The CDR3 DNA sequence: TGTGCCAGCAGCTTAGATATAGGCCCCTACGAGCAGTACTTC. The full variable domain, rest sourced from reference TRBV5-1 and TRBJ2-7, is KAGVTQTPRYLIKTRGQQVTLSCSPISGHRSVSWYQQTPGQGLQFLFEYFSETQRNKGNFPGRFSGRQFSNSRSEMNVSTLELGDSALYLCASSLDIGPYEQYFGPGTRLTVT.

The V call is TRBV5-5, the J call TRBJ1-2; D is uncertain. This CDR3 is 15 amino acids long. V was pared by 3 bases and J by 5 bases, with 17 bases between. Germline-derived CDR1 and CDR2 are SGHKS and YYEKEE (reference sequence). As DNA, the CDR3 is TGTGCCAGCAGCTGGACCGAGGGCAGAGTATATGGCTACACCTTC. Its protein is CASSWTEGRVYGYTF.

This clonotype appeared a few times. The rearrangement joins TRBV12-3 or TRBV12-4 to TRBJ1-1; D is ambiguous. The CDR3 sequence is 14 residues long. V gave up 3 bases and J gave up 4 bases, with 12 bases separating them. CDR3 nucleotide sequence: TGTGCCAGCAGTTTTTCGGGCCGCGGCACTGAAGCTTTCTTT. Its protein product is CASSFSGRGTEAFF.

This clonotype was seen only a few times. The chain links TRBV7-2 to TRBJ1-2; tentative D call: TRBD1 (5 bases). The germline V and J ends were trimmed by 1 base and 4 bases, with 16 bases remaining between them. CDR1 SGHTA and CDR2 FQGNSA come from the germline V gene. The CDR3 covers 16 residues. CDR3 amino acids: CASSLGLGPARYGYTF. CDR3 nucleotides: TGTGCCAGCAGCTTAGGTTTGGGGCCAGCTCGCTATGGCTACACCTTC.

The table lists this clonotype with a few counts. V and J are TRBV7-3 and TRBJ2-2; D is undetermined. Per the germline V gene, CDR1 is SGHTA and CDR2 is FQGTGA. The CDR3 totals 13 residues. Trimming stripped 6 bases from V and 2 bases from J, with 7 bases between. The CDR3 DNA reads as TGTGCCAGCAGACAGACTAACACCGGGGAGCTGTTTTTT. Residues: CASRQTNTGELFF. The full variable domain, with the rest looked up from reference TRBV7-3 and TRBJ2-2, is GAGVSQTPSNKVTEKGKYVELRCDPISGHTALYWYRQSLGQGPEFLIYFQGTGAADDSGLPNDRFFAVRPEGSVSTLKIQRTERGDSAVYLCASRQTNTGELFFGEGSRLTVL.

The chain has TRBV5-6 and TRBJ2-2; 15 bases match TRBD2. The CDR3 extends over 17 amino acids. V lost 3 bases and J lost 5; bases outside the gene matches: 5. In germline, CDR1 is SGHDT, CDR2 YYEEEE. CDR3 nucleotides: TGTGCCAGCAGCTCGGGACTAGCGGGGGGCCGGACCGGGGAGCTGTTTTTT. Its translation: CASSSGLAGGRTGELFF.

The gene calls are TRBV5-1 and TRBJ2-5; weak D call: TRBD2 (5 bases). Trimming stripped 4 bases from V and 1 base from J, with 14 bases between. The CDR3 loop spans 15 amino acids. Germline CDR1 SGHRS, CDR2 YFSETQ. CDR3 coding DNA: TGCGCCAGCAGCCCTGGAGTCGGGGTCCAAGAGACCCAGTACTTC. Its protein product is CASSPGVGVQETQYF.

Only a few counts were recorded for this clonotype. The J gene is TRBJ2-3, the V gene TRBV5-1; D call uncertain. Per the germline V gene, CDR1 is SGHRS and CDR2 is YFSETQ. This CDR3 is 14 amino acids long. Trimming shortened V by 3 bases and J by 4 bases, and 12 bases separated the two germline ends. The DNA for the CDR3 is TGCGCCAGCAGCTCAAGGACCAGGCCAGATACGCAGTATTTT. Residues: CASSSRTRPDTQYF.

This clonotype was seen more than once but under ten times. The chain joins TRBV20-1 to TRBJ2-3; perhaps TRBD2 as D (6 bases). The CDR3 is made up of 12 amino acids. The V gene's germline CDR1 is DFQATT and CDR2 SNEGSKA (reference sequence). V gave up 7 bases and J gave up 1 base, with 9 bases separating them. The CDR3 sequence is CSDLAGTDTQYF. CDR3 DNA sequence: TGCAGTGATTTAGCGGGCACAGATACGCAGTATTTT.

This clonotype was seen ten or more times. The chain joins TRBV7-8 to TRBJ2-1, with D perhaps assigned TRBD1 or TRBD2 (5 bases each). This CDR3 comprises 14 residues. Trimming removed 3 bases from V and 4 bases from J, with 10 bases in between. Germline V lookup: CDR1 SGHVS, CDR2 FQNEAQ. This CDR3 reads CASSFEGEYNEQFF. CDR3 sequence (DNA): TGTGCCAGCAGCTTTGAAGGGGAGTACAATGAGCAGTTCTTC. The full variable domain, completed using reference TRBV7-8 and TRBJ2-1, is GAGVSQSPRYKVAKRGQDVALRCDPISGHVSLFWYQQALGQGPEFLTYFQNEAQLDKSGLPSDRFFAERPEGSVSTLKIQRTQQEDSAVYLCASSFEGEYNEQFFGPGTRLTVL.

Only a few counts were recorded for this clonotype. V is TRBV7-7 and J is TRBJ2-1, with 13 bases lining up with TRBD2. The germline CDR1 and CDR2 sequences are SSHAT and FNYEAQ (reference sequence). Unmatched junction bases numbered 1, after V lost 1 base and J lost 4 bases. This CDR3 spans 16 amino acids. The CDR3 DNA is TGTGCCAGCAGCTTAGGGACTAGCGGGGGTTACAATGAGCAGTTCTTC. Residues: CASSLGTSGGYNEQFF.

This clonotype was seen only a few times. V is TRBV27 and J is TRBJ1-3; a weak D match, TRBD1 (5 bases). The CDR3 has 17 residues. The V end was cut by 5 bases, the J end by 0 bases, with 17 bases between. The germline V gene encodes CDR1 MNHEY and CDR2 SMNVEV (reference sequence). The CDR3: CASSQLPGRTSGNTIYF. The CDR3 nucleotides are TGTGCCAGCAGTCAACTCCCGGGACGGACCTCTGGAAACACCATATATTTT.

This clonotype has more than one count but fewer than ten. The V gene is TRBV20-1, the J gene TRBJ1-2; D is possibly TRBD1 (6 bases). V was trimmed by 5 bases and J by 4 bases, leaving 14 bases between them. Germline assignment: CDR1 DFQATT and CDR2 SNEGSKA (reference sequence). The CDR3 is 13 residues long. CDR3 sequence (DNA): TGCAGTGCTGGGGGGCCAGAGCTCTATGGCTACACCTTC. Translated, it gives CSAGGPELYGYTF.

The chain has TRBV3-1 and TRBJ1-6, with TRBD1 matching over 7 bases. CDR1 is LGHDT and CDR2 is YNNKEL in the germline V gene (reference sequence). CDR3 size: 14 residues. Losses at the gene ends were 4 bases for V and 10 bases for J; bases not matched to a gene: 7. CDR3 residues: CASSREGGGSPLHF. Here the CDR3 DNA reads TGTGCCAGCAGCCGAGAAGGAGGGGGCTCACCCCTCCACTTT.

J is TRBJ2-1 and V is TRBV4-3; 12 positions agree with TRBD2. This CDR3 is built from 19 residues. Losses at the gene ends were 2 bases for V and 1 base for J; bases not matched to a gene: 9. CDR1 is LGHNA and CDR2 is YSLEER in the germline V gene. Here the CDR3 DNA reads TGCGCCAGCAGCCAATCACATTGGACTAGCGGGAATTCCTACAATGAGCAGTTCTTC. This translates into CASSQSHWTSGNSYNEQFF.

This clonotype came up a few times. The V call is TRBV7-9, the J call TRBJ2-1, with 7 bases fitting TRBD2. This CDR3 spans 15 amino acids. Germline loops: CDR1 SEHNR, CDR2 FQNEAQ (reference sequence). V gave up 4 bases and J gave up 8 bases; unmatched junction bases: 11. CDR3 residues: CASSSSSGERDEQFF. The DNA for the CDR3 is TGTGCCAGCAGCTCCTCTAGCGGAGAAAGGGATGAGCAGTTCTTC.

This clonotype turned up a few times. The chain couples TRBV20-1 to TRBJ2-1; possibly TRBD2 for D (5 bases). Trimming took off 3 bases at V and 12 bases at J, with 12 bases between the two ends. Looked up from germline, CDR1 is DFQATT and CDR2 is SNEGSKA (reference sequence). The CDR3 is 11 residues long. As DNA, the CDR3 is TGCAGTGCTAGCGACCTAGCTCGGCAGTTCTTC. Amino acid sequence: CSASDLARQFF.

This clonotype has only a few counts. This sequence joins TRBV28 and TRBJ2-4; 9 nucleotides match TRBD2. V was pared by 2 bases and J by 5 bases, with 7 bases of the junction left unmatched. CDR1 and CDR2 (germline): MDHEN, SYDVKM. The CDR3 totals 16 residues. CDR3 amino acids: CASSLAGGRVENIQYF. CDR3 bases: TGTGCCAGCAGTTTAGCGGGAGGGCGAGTGGAAAACATTCAGTACTTC.

The chain combines TRBV10-3 with TRBJ1-5; no clear D. The CDR3 is made up of 13 amino acids. V was shortened by 8 bases and J by 6 bases, with 14 bases between the two germline ends. The germline gives CDR1 ENHRY, CDR2 SYGVKD. CDR3 protein: CAIRFGVGQPQHF. The CDR3, as DNA: TGTGCCATCCGATTTGGGGTCGGTCAGCCCCAGCATTTT.

V and J are TRBV10-3 and TRBJ2-2; tentatively, D is TRBD1 (5 bases). Trimming took off 0 bases at V and 0 bases at J, with 8 bases between the two ends. Germline values: CDR1 ENHRY, CDR2 SYGVKD. This CDR3 region has 16 residues. DNA for the CDR3: TGTGCCATCAGTGAGTCGGACACTTCGAACACCGGGGAGCTGTTTTTT. Translation: CAISESDTSNTGELFF.

The genes are TRBV28 and TRBJ1-6; maybe TRBD1 (5 bases). V lost 6 bases to trimming and J lost 9 bases, with 18 bases between them. CDR1 is MDHEN, CDR2 SYDVKM, per germline. The CDR3 consists of 15 residues. The CDR3 region has the DNA TGTGCCAGCAGGGACGACAGTGCCGCTTTTTCACCCCTCCACTTT. Its protein product is CASRDDSAAFSPLHF.

This chain links TRBV9 with TRBJ1-6, with 8 bases that match TRBD1. The CDR3 has 14 amino acids. Germline V lookup: CDR1 SGDLS, CDR2 YYNGEE. V shed 0 bases, J shed 10 bases, and the junction held 3 bases outside the gene matches. CDR3 loop: CASSVGTGQSPLHF. The DNA of the CDR3 is TGTGCCAGCAGCGTAGGGACAGGGCAATCACCCCTCCACTTT.

This clonotype has only a few counts. The J gene is TRBJ2-7, the V gene TRBV20-1; D is possibly TRBD2 (6 bases). Germline lookup yields CDR1 DFQATT and CDR2 SNEGSKA (reference sequence). The CDR3 is 12 residues long. V was trimmed by 3 bases and J by 5 bases, leaving 11 bases between them. The CDR3 bases are TGCAGTGCTAGGGTCCGGGGGAACGAGCAGTACTTC. Translation gives CSARVRGNEQYF.

The V and J genes are TRBV5-1 and TRBJ2-3; D not certain. The V gene lost 1 base and the J gene lost 2 bases, with 11 bases spanning the gap. The germline V gene encodes CDR1 SGHRS and CDR2 YFSETQ. This CDR3 has 15 amino acids. The CDR3 sequence: CASSLQLSSTDTQYF. CDR3 in DNA: TGCGCCAGCAGCTTGCAACTCAGCTCCACAGATACGCAGTATTTT.

This clonotype was recorded a few times. The chain carries TRBV13 and TRBJ1-4; no definite D call. Trimming took off 0 bases at V and 4 bases at J, with 9 bases between the two ends. This CDR3 comprises 15 residues. CDR1 and CDR2 (germline): PRHDT, FYEKMQ (reference sequence). The CDR3, as DNA: TGTGCCAGCAGCTTAGGGAACGCCGGTAATGAAAAACTGTTTTTT. Residues: CASSLGNAGNEKLFF.

The chain combines TRBV9 with TRBJ2-1, with no clear D. V lost 0 bases and J lost 5, with 12 bases in between. CDR1 and CDR2 (germline): SGDLS, YYNGEE. This CDR3 is 15 amino acids long. The CDR3 loop is CASSVAAATHNEQFF. Written as DNA, the CDR3 is TGTGCCAGCAGCGTAGCAGCAGCTACTCACAATGAGCAGTTCTTC.

Many counts were recorded for this clonotype. The chain employs TRBV18 and TRBJ1-2; possibly TRBD1 for D (5 bases). Per germline, CDR1 KGHSH and CDR2 LQKENI. The CDR3 sequence is 17 residues long. The V gene lost 3 bases and the J gene lost 4 bases, with 21 bases spanning the gap. The CDR3 region is CASSPGTERLSGYGYTF. CDR3 in DNA: TGTGCCAGCTCACCTGGGACTGAACGCCTTAGCGGCTATGGCTACACCTTC. The variable domain in full, completed from reference TRBV18 and TRBJ1-2, reads NAGVMQNPRHLVRRRGQEARLRCSPMKGHSHVYWYRQLPEEGLKFMVYLQKENIIDESGMPKERFSAEFPKEGPSILRIQQVVRGDSAAYFCASSPGTERLSGYGYTFGSGTRLTVV.

The chain uses TRBV5-1 and TRBJ2-1; D gene uncertain. Per the germline V gene, CDR1 is SGHRS and CDR2 is YFSETQ. The CDR3 extends over 17 amino acids. Trimming cost V 0 bases and J 0 bases, with 13 bases left between them. The CDR3 is CASSLVPPMSSYNEQFF. The CDR3 DNA sequence: TGCGCCAGCAGCTTGGTCCCCCCTATGAGCTCCTACAATGAGCAGTTCTTC.

The chain joins TRBV7-2 to TRBJ2-2; 12 positions agree with TRBD2. V lost 3 bases, J lost 7 bases, and 6 bases stayed unmatched. Germline CDR1 and CDR2: SGHTA and FQGNSA. The CDR3 runs 16 residues. DNA for the CDR3: TGTGCCAGCAGCTTCGGTCTAGCGGGAGGGGGCGGGGAGCTGTTTTTT. Translating it yields CASSFGLAGGGGELFF.

The V call is TRBV12-3 or TRBV12-4, the J call TRBJ2-7; tentative D call: TRBD2 (6 bases). This CDR3 comprises 13 residues. The ends were cut back, 7 bases at V and 5 bases at J, with 15 bases in the middle. The CDR3 DNA reads as TGTGCCAGCACCAGGCGGGATAGGAACGAGCAGTACTTC. Translating gives CASTRRDRNEQYF.